This entry lists 23 T cell receptor beta chains sequenced from one sample in a study of cytomegalovirus exposure and HLA in healthy donors. PCR involved 60 Vbeta and 13 Jbeta primers. Clones were sequenced by immunoSEQ multiplex PCR, and TCRdb holds only the in-frame ones, with some missing. The data hold 110,000 or so clones, with roughly 70% observed a single time. The sample consisted of PBMCs. The receptors here all came from a woman in her 40s in good health and CMV-seropositive.

The chain recombines TRBV15 with TRBJ2-3; TRBD2 matches at 8 bases. Looked up from germline, CDR1 is LNHNV and CDR2 is YYDKDF (reference sequence). The CDR3 extends over 17 amino acids. Trimming at V came to 0 bases and at J to 3 bases, leaving 8 bases not matched to a gene. CDR3 DNA sequence: TGTGCCACCAGCAGAGATGACGTACTAGCGGCGACAGATACGCAGTATTTT. Residues: CATSRDDVLAATDTQYF.

This rearrangement joins TRBV19 to TRBJ2-3, with 8 bases lining up with TRBD2. This CDR3 region has 15 residues. CDR1 LNHDA and CDR2 SQIVND come from the germline V gene (reference sequence). Germline trimming cut 4 bases from V and 4 bases from J; bases unmatched to any gene: 7. The CDR3 DNA is TGTGCCAGTAGTACCAAGCGGGAGTCCGCAGATACGCAGTATTTT. Translating it yields CASSTKRESADTQYF.

The rearrangement joins TRBV19 to TRBJ1-4; D uncertain. Between the trimmed V and J ends, which lost 3 bases and 0 bases, there was a span of 8 bases. There are 15 residues in the CDR3. Germline V lookup: CDR1 LNHDA, CDR2 SQIVND (reference sequence). The CDR3 spells CASSMESATNEKLFF. The CDR3 DNA reads as TGTGCCAGTAGTATGGAGTCTGCAACTAATGAAAAACTGTTTTTT.

The J gene is TRBJ1-3, the V gene TRBV28; no firm D call. The V and J ends lost 2 bases and 0 bases respectively, with 11 bases between them. CDR3 length: 16 amino acids. Germline CDR1 and CDR2: MDHEN and SYDVKM. The CDR3 region is CASSLGGRRSGNTIYF. As DNA, the CDR3 is TGTGCCAGCAGTTTAGGAGGCCGACGCTCTGGAAACACCATATATTTT.

The chain couples TRBV27 to TRBJ1-2, with a possible D match to TRBD1 (6 bases). V was cut by 3 bases and J by 8 bases, with 13 bases left in between. Germline CDR1 reads MNHEY; CDR2 reads SMNVEV (reference sequence). The CDR3 covers 13 residues. Here the CDR3 reads CASSFQGKGGYTF. The CDR3 nucleotides read TGTGCCAGCAGTTTTCAGGGGAAGGGAGGCTACACCTTC.

This rearrangement joins TRBV28 to TRBJ1-5, with D unresolved. The CDR3 runs 13 residues. Germline CDR1 is MDHEN and CDR2 is SYDVKM. Trimming removed 3 bases at V and 1 base at J, with 4 bases between. CDR3 sequence: CASSFSSNQPQHF. CDR3 bases: TGTGCCAGCAGTTTTAGCAGCAATCAGCCCCAGCATTTT.

V usage is TRBV6-1 and J usage is TRBJ2-5, with 7 bases that match TRBD2. The CDR3 contains 14 residues. From germline, CDR1 is MNHNS and CDR2 SASEGT. V was clipped by 5 bases and J by 5 bases; unmatched bases: 8. The CDR3, as DNA: TGTGCCAGCAGTTCACCTGGGGGGGTCGAGACCCAGTACTTC. This sequence encodes CASSSPGGVETQYF.

V gene TRBV6-6 combines with J gene TRBJ1-1; D is undetermined. Germline V lookup: CDR1 MNHNY, CDR2 SVGAGI (reference sequence). The CDR3 runs to 13 residues. The V end was cut by 2 bases, the J end by 2 bases, with 6 bases between. As DNA, the CDR3 is TGTGCCAGCAGTTACGGGAGAAACACTGAAGCTTTCTTT. Translating gives CASSYGRNTEAFF.

The chain has TRBV29-1 and TRBJ2-1; D unclear. The CDR3 totals 14 residues. Germline lookup yields CDR1 SQVTM and CDR2 ANQGSEA. Trimming took 4 bases from V and 0 from J, leaving 10 bases between them. Here the CDR3 DNA reads TGCAGCGTTGGGGCCGTAACCTCCTACAATGAGCAGTTCTTC. Amino acid sequence: CSVGAVTSYNEQFF.

The chain couples TRBV7-2 to TRBJ1-1; 8 nucleotides line up with TRBD1. Trimming removed 5 bases from V and 4 bases from J; junction bases left unmatched: 6. Germline CDR1 is SGHTA and CDR2 is FQGNSA. This CDR3 is 14 amino acids long. Here the CDR3 reads CASSRDRGATEAFF. The CDR3 coding sequence is TGTGCCAGCAGCCGAGACAGGGGCGCCACTGAAGCTTTCTTT.

This chain connects TRBV30 to TRBJ1-3; no clear D. The length of the CDR3 is 12 residues. The V and J ends lost 3 bases and 4 bases respectively, with 7 bases between them. CDR1 is GTSNPN, CDR2 SVGIG, per germline (reference sequence). CDR3 sequence: CAWSGPGNTIYF. CDR3 bases: TGTGCCTGGAGCGGTCCGGGAAACACCATATATTTT.

This clone was recorded a few times. This chain joins TRBV5-5 and TRBJ1-4; 8 positions match TRBD1. CDR3 length: 16 residues. Per germline, CDR1 SGHKS and CDR2 YYEKEE (reference sequence). The J segment lost 5 bases and the V segment lost 0 bases, leaving 6 bases of the junction unmatched. The CDR3 loop reads CASSLEDRAGNEKLFF. The CDR3, as DNA: TGTGCCAGCAGCTTGGAGGACAGGGCAGGCAATGAAAAACTGTTTTTT.

The chain employs TRBV7-7 and TRBJ2-7, with D perhaps TRBD1 (5 bases). CDR1 and CDR2 from the germline V gene are SSHAT and FNYEAQ (reference sequence). V shed 5 bases and J shed 1 base, with 15 bases lying between them. CDR3 size: 15 residues. CDR3 coding DNA: TGTGCCAGCAGCCCAGCACCGACAGTATCCTACGAGCAGTACTTC. As protein: CASSPAPTVSYEQYF.

The chain carries TRBV27 and TRBJ2-7; weak D call: TRBD2 (5 bases). The CDR3 is 14 residues long. V was pared by 3 bases and J by 4 bases, with 13 bases between. The V gene's germline CDR1 is MNHEY and CDR2 SMNVEV (reference sequence). This CDR3 is CASSFRRLEYEQYF. The CDR3 DNA reads as TGTGCCAGCAGTTTTAGGAGGCTAGAATACGAGCAGTACTTC.

The rearrangement uses TRBV28 and TRBJ2-7; 12 nucleotides match TRBD1. Germline CDR1 and CDR2: MDHEN and SYDVKM. J was trimmed by 3 bases and V by 9 bases; bases with no gene match: 3. The CDR3 runs 13 residues. Here the CDR3 DNA reads TGTGCCAGTGGGACAGGGGGCGTCTACGAGCAGTACTTC. Its translation is CASGTGGVYEQYF.

The CDR3 is CASSQGGGTDTQYF. DNA for the CDR3: TGTGCCAGTAGTCAGGGAGGGGGTACAGATACGCAGTATTTT. This rearrangement joins TRBV19 to TRBJ2-3; a possible D gene is TRBD2 (7 bases). This CDR3 is built from 14 residues. V was clipped by 5 bases and J by 3 bases, with 12 bases between them. Germline V gives CDR1 LNHDA, CDR2 SQIVND (reference sequence).

The V call is TRBV9, the J call TRBJ1-3; D not certain. Germline V gene data show CDR1 as SGDLS and CDR2 as YYNGEE. This CDR3 has 16 amino acids. Trimming cost V 0 bases and J 0 bases, with 10 bases left between them. The DNA of the CDR3 is TGTGCCAGCAGCGTAGATAGCGGGAGCTCTGGAAACACCATATATTTT. Amino acids: CASSVDSGSSGNTIYF.

The chain links TRBV4-3 to TRBJ2-7, with a weak D call TRBD1 (5 bases). Trimming stripped 4 bases from V and 1 base from J, with 14 bases between. The V gene's germline CDR1 is LGHNA and CDR2 YSLEER. This CDR3 is 15 amino acids long. This CDR3 reads CASSLQGPGSYEQYF. The CDR3 region has the DNA TGCGCCAGCAGCCTCCAGGGTCCAGGGTCCTACGAGCAGTACTTC.

The V call is TRBV28, the J call TRBJ2-1; D is uncertain. The V and J ends lost 8 bases and 4 bases respectively, with 3 bases between them. The length of the CDR3 is 10 residues. The germline V gene has CDR1 MDHEN and CDR2 SYDVKM. CDR3: CASSYNEQFF. CDR3 DNA sequence: TGTGCCAGCTCATACAATGAGCAGTTCTTC.

The chain joins TRBV9 to TRBJ2-7; D not resolved. The V end was cut by 4 bases, the J end by 0 bases, with 11 bases between. Germline V gene data show CDR1 as SGDLS and CDR2 as YYNGEE. The CDR3 is 14 amino acids. The DNA of the CDR3 is TGTGCCAGCAGCTCCCGACACAACTCCTACGAGCAGTACTTC. It translates to CASSSRHNSYEQYF.

The chain couples TRBV15 to TRBJ1-2; 9 bases are a match to TRBD1. CDR1 is LNHNV and CDR2 is YYDKDF in the germline V gene (reference sequence). The CDR3 is 14 amino acids. The V gene end was trimmed by 3 bases and the J gene end by 8 bases; junction bases not matched to a gene: 7. The CDR3 region has the DNA TGTGCCACCAGCAGGCCGGGACAGGGTAACGGCTACACCTTC. Protein: CATSRPGQGNGYTF.

The chain links TRBV4-2 to TRBJ1-2; D is ambiguous. CDR3 size: 14 residues. Trimming took 0 bases from V and 7 from J, leaving 12 bases between them. CDR1 and CDR2 (germline): LGHNA, YNFKEQ. The CDR3 sequence is CASSQDPGSAGYTF. DNA for the CDR3: TGTGCCAGCAGCCAAGATCCGGGTTCGGCTGGCTACACCTTC.

J is TRBJ1-2 and V is TRBV7-2; a possible D gene is TRBD1 (6 bases). The CDR3 runs to 20 residues. V lost 0 bases and J lost 1, with 24 bases in between. CDR1 and CDR2 from the germline V gene are SGHTA and FQGNSA. CDR3 sequence: CASSLAPLVSGTSFNYGYTF. DNA for the CDR3: TGTGCCAGCAGCTTAGCCCCCCTCGTATCTGGGACAAGCTTTAACTATGGCTACACCTTC.